A single sample is the source of the 15 T cell receptor beta chains below, sequenced in a study of control samples from healthy donors and cancer patients. Profiling relied on immunoSEQ multiplex PCR, and the TCRdb table lists in-frame clones only, not all of them. The sample lists a few hundred thousand clones, around 90% seen once, with around 6.4% in the top ten. The source material was PBMCs. These receptors were taken from a man aged 40-50 years with head and neck cancer.

The chain combines TRBV30 with TRBJ2-5; 8 bases agree with TRBD2. Germline loops: CDR1 GTSNPN, CDR2 SVGIG (reference sequence). J was trimmed by 3 bases and V by 7 bases; bases with no gene match: 7. The CDR3 extends over 13 amino acids. This CDR3 is CALGIAGKETQYF. In DNA, the CDR3 is TGTGCCTTGGGGATAGCGGGGAAAGAGACCCAGTACTTC.

CDR3 sequence (DNA): TGTGCCAGCAGTCCCATCGTAGGTCTGCCCTACGAGCAGTACTTC. As protein: CASSPIVGLPYEQYF. The chain is built from TRBV28 and TRBJ2-7; D unclear. CDR3 length equals 15 residues. Per the germline V gene, CDR1 is MDHEN and CDR2 is SYDVKM. With 5 bases removed from V and 2 bases from J, the gap between germline ends came to 16 bases.

This chain joins TRBV27 and TRBJ1-2; D uncertain. Trimming shortened V by 0 bases and J by 7 bases, and 9 bases separated the two germline ends. Germline values: CDR1 MNHEY, CDR2 SMNVEV (reference sequence). The CDR3 has 13 amino acids. The CDR3, as DNA: TGTGCCAGCAGTTTATCTCTTACGGGTGGCTACACCTTC. As protein: CASSLSLTGGYTF.

The chain joins TRBV5-5 to TRBJ1-1; 12 bases line up with TRBD1. The CDR3 loop spans 16 amino acids. V shed 4 bases, J shed 0 bases, and the junction held 4 bases outside the gene matches. Germline values: CDR1 SGHKS, CDR2 YYEKEE (reference sequence). CDR3 coding DNA: TGTGCCAGCAGCCGGGGACAGGGGGCAATGAACACTGAAGCTTTCTTT. It translates to CASSRGQGAMNTEAFF.

The chain couples TRBV7-8 to TRBJ1-2; D is uncertain. CDR1 and CDR2 from the germline V gene are SGHVS and FQNEAQ. V was shortened by 7 bases and J by 10 bases, with 4 bases between the two germline ends. There are 8 residues in the CDR3. The CDR3 protein is CASTPYTF. CDR3 coding DNA: TGTGCCAGCACCCCCTACACCTTC.

V and J are TRBV5-1 and TRBJ2-5; no firm D call. CDR1 and CDR2 from the germline V gene are SGHRS and YFSETQ. V lost 1 base and J lost 7, with 17 bases in between. The CDR3 spans 15 residues. DNA for the CDR3: TGCGCCAGCAGCTTGCCAGATATCGGCGGCCGGACCCAGTACTTC. This gives the protein CASSLPDIGGRTQYF.

The J gene is TRBJ2-1, the V gene TRBV5-1; TRBD2 matches at 13 bases. Trimming at V came to 4 bases and at J to 6 bases, leaving 4 bases not matched to a gene. The germline CDR1 and CDR2 sequences are SGHRS and YFSETQ. There are 15 residues in the CDR3. CDR3 protein: CASSPGLAGANEQFF. In DNA, the CDR3 is TGCGCCAGCAGCCCCGGACTAGCGGGGGCCAATGAGCAGTTCTTC.

The chain carries TRBV2 and TRBJ1-2, with D tentatively TRBD1 (6 bases). Deletions cut 1 base from V and 4 bases from J, with 16 bases between. The CDR3 extends over 16 amino acids. CDR1 is SNHLY, CDR2 FYNNEI, per germline. DNA for the CDR3: TGTGCCAGCAGTGAAGACAGGGCAGTCGTCGTCTATGGCTACACCTTC. This encodes CASSEDRAVVVYGYTF.

The chain joins TRBV10-2 to TRBJ2-1; TRBD1 might be the D (6 bases). The length of the CDR3 is 16 residues. V gave up 5 bases and J gave up 0 bases, with 14 bases separating them. Germline assignment: CDR1 WSHSY and CDR2 SAAADI. Here the CDR3 reads CASSTTGQSSYNEQFF. The CDR3 bases are TGCGCCAGCAGTACGACAGGCCAAAGCTCCTACAATGAGCAGTTCTTC.

The chain employs TRBV7-2 and TRBJ2-1; a possible D gene is TRBD1 (6 bases). The CDR3 covers 12 residues. Germline values: CDR1 SGHTA, CDR2 FQGNSA. V was clipped by 8 bases and J by 9 bases, with 14 bases between them. The DNA of the CDR3 is TGTGCCAGCGCAGGGGTAGACGGTGAGCAGTTCTTC. Protein product: CASAGVDGEQFF.

The chain carries TRBV14 and TRBJ1-2, with 11 bases identical to TRBD1. The CDR3 runs 14 residues. The ends lost 5 bases at V and 10 bases at J; junction bases unmatched: 9. The germline V gene has CDR1 SGHDN and CDR2 FVKESK. CDR3 region: CASSSGTGGYVYTF. CDR3 coding DNA: TGTGCCAGCAGCTCCGGGACAGGGGGATACGTCTACACCTTC.

The chain links TRBV30 to TRBJ2-2; TRBD1 is a possible D gene (7 bases). The ends were cut back, 0 bases at V and 7 bases at J, with 15 bases in the middle. CDR1 and CDR2 from the germline V gene are GTSNPN and SVGIG (reference sequence). The CDR3 runs 15 residues. CDR3 in amino acids: CAWSVRRGLVGELFF. In DNA form, the CDR3 reads TGTGCCTGGAGTGTAAGGAGGGGGCTGGTCGGGGAGCTGTTTTTT.

The chain employs TRBV13 and TRBJ2-1, with TRBD2 matching 7 bases. Germline trimming cut 5 bases from V and 4 bases from J; bases unmatched to any gene: 8. The germline CDR1 and CDR2 sequences are PRHDT and FYEKMQ (reference sequence). CDR3 length: 15 amino acids. In nucleotides, the CDR3 is TGTGCCAGCAGCCCCAGGCTAGCGGATTACAATGAGCAGTTCTTC. Translated: CASSPRLADYNEQFF.

The chain carries TRBV5-1 and TRBJ2-5; TRBD1 or TRBD2 may be the D gene (5 bases each). CDR3 length: 14 amino acids. V was pared by 3 bases and J by 4 bases, with 13 bases between. Germline V gives CDR1 SGHRS, CDR2 YFSETQ. For the CDR3, the DNA is TGCGCCAGCAGCTCGGGACCCGGAGTAGAGACCCAGTACTTC. It yields the protein CASSSGPGVETQYF. Using reference TRBV5-1 and TRBJ2-5 for the parts outside the CDR3, the full variable domain is KAGVTQTPRYLIKTRGQQVTLSCSPISGHRSVSWYQQTPGQGLQFLFEYFSETQRNKGNFPGRFSGRQFSNSRSEMNVSTLELGDSALYLCASSSGPGVETQYFGPGTRLLVL.

The rearrangement links TRBV6-5 to TRBJ1-4; TRBD1 aligns across 7 bases. CDR3 length equals 16 residues. V shed 0 bases and J 3 bases; nucleotides not matched to a gene: 4. The germline V gene has CDR1 MNHEY and CDR2 SVGAGI. Here the CDR3 DNA reads TGTGCCAGCAGTTACTCGACAGGGCCGGCTAATGAAAAACTGTTTTTT. As protein: CASSYSTGPANEKLFF.